These T cell receptor beta chains were read from a single sample in a study of T cells in narcolepsy. Clones were read by immunoSEQ multiplex PCR, and TCRdb kept only the in-frame ones, dropping some. The sample consists of roughly 20,000 clones, approximately 81% of them appearing once. Input material: memory (CD45RA-) CD4+ T cells from blood. These receptors were taken from a human donor in good health. CDR3s include the opening cysteine and the closing phenylalanine or tryptophan. A D gene is named only where the DNA matches it firmly. Size tells how often a clone was seen (once, few, many) or the class of an expanded clone, and some rows leave it out.

>TRBV5-5|13|NA|TRBJ2-7|NA
TGTGCCAGCAGCTTCACAGGGACCTACGAGCAGTACTTC
CASSFTGTYEQYF
>TRBV4-3|16|NA|TRBJ2-3|NA
TGCGCCAGCAGCCAAGATTTTCTGCCGATCACAGATACGCAGTATTTT
CASSQDFLPITDTQYF
>TRBV5-1|14|NA|TRBJ1-6|NA
TGCGCCAGCAGTGAGTGGACCCTTAATTCACCCCTCCACTTT
CASSEWTLNSPLHF
>TRBV9|16|once|TRBJ2-3|TRBD2
TGTGCCAGCAGCGTAGGCGCGGGGGGGAGCACAGATACGCAGTATTTT
CASSVGAGGSTDTQYF
>TRBV21-1|17|NA|TRBJ1-6|NA
TGTGCCAGCAGCAGAAAAGGGGGTGACTCCTATAATTCACCCCTCCACTTT
CASSRKGGDSYNSPLHF
>TRBV19|13|NA|TRBJ2-3|NA
TGTGCCAGTAGAAGGAGGGGGGGTTCAACGCAGTATTTT
CASRRRGGSTQYF
>TRBV11-2|15|NA|TRBJ2-7|TRBD1
TGTGCCAGCAGCTTTCTAGGACAGGGGTACAACGAGCAGTACTTC
CASSFLGQGYNEQYF
>TRBV5-1|13|NA|TRBJ2-5|NA
TGCGCCAGCAGCTTTCCAGGGTTGGAGACCCAGTACTTC
CASSFPGLETQYF
>TRBV5-8|10|few|TRBJ1-6|NA
TGTGCCAGCAGCTTGCTGTCCCTCCACTTT
CASSLLSLHF
>TRBV9|14|NA|TRBJ2-3|NA
TGTGCCAGCAGCAACAGGGCTAGCACAGATACGCAGTATTTT
CASSNRASTDTQYF
>TRBV5-5|16|NA|TRBJ2-2|NA
TGTGCCAGCAGCTGGGGAGTGGGGAGCGGGTCCGGGGAGCTGTTTTTT
CASSWGVGSGSGELFF
>TRBV7-8|16|NA|TRBJ1-4|NA
TGTGCCAGCAGCTTAGAGGTCGGCCGACATAATGAAAAACTGTTTTTT
CASSLEVGRHNEKLFF
>TRBV18|18|few|TRBJ2-7|TRBD1
TGTGCCAGCTCACCACCGATTAGTGGGACAGGGCCTATTTACGAGCAGTACTTC
CASSPPISGTGPIYEQYF
>TRBV5-1|15|NA|TRBJ1-2|TRBD1
TGCGCCAGCAGCCCGGGACAGGGGATGTTCTATGGCTACACCTTC
CASSPGQGMFYGYTF
>TRBV6-5|14|NA|TRBJ2-5|TRBD2
TGTGCCAGCAGTAAACGGGGGGGCCGGGAGACCCAGTACTTC
CASSKRGGRETQYF
>TRBV6-6|14|NA|TRBJ1-1|NA
TGTGCCAGCAGTTACGCATCATCCGACACTGAAGCTTTCTTT
CASSYASSDTEAFF
>TRBV6-5|15|NA|TRBJ1-3|TRBD1
TGTGCCAGCAGTCAAGGGGGCGCGGGCGGAAACACCATATATTTT
CASSQGGAGGNTIYF
>TRBV18|13|once|TRBJ1-1|NA
TGTGCCAGCTCCCAAGGGGAGAACACTGAAGCTTTCTTT
CASSQGENTEAFF
>TRBV9|14|NA|TRBJ1-2|NA
TGTGCCAGCAAATCTCGGGTAGGCAACTATGGCTACACCTTC
CASKSRVGNYGYTF
>TRBV4-1|17|NA|TRBJ2-3|NA
TGCGCCAGCAGCCAAGGGTCGTGGTTTGCGAGCACAGATACGCAGTATTTT
CASSQGSWFASTDTQYF
>TRBV7-2|17|NA|TRBJ1-6|NA
TGTGCCAGCAGCCCAATAGGTTCCGGCTCCTATAATTCACCCCTCCACTTT
CASSPIGSGSYNSPLHF
>TRBV4-2|15|NA|TRBJ1-3|TRBD1
TGTGCCAGCAGCCTAGGGGACAGCTCTGGAAACACCATATATTTT
CASSLGDSSGNTIYF
>TRBV20-1|11|NA|TRBJ2-4|NA
TGCAGTGCCCCGGACAGTTGGGGCCAGTACTTC
CSAPDSWGQYF
>TRBV29-1|15|NA|TRBJ2-7|NA
TGCAGCGTAGCCGGAGGTTTCGGAGTGACCTACGAGCAGTACTTC
CSVAGGFGVTYEQYF
>TRBV4-2|14|NA|TRBJ2-3|NA
TGTGCCAGCAGCCTCTATAGCGGCACAGATACGCAGTATTTT
CASSLYSGTDTQYF
>TRBV29-1|14|few|TRBJ2-5|TRBD1
TGCAGCGTTGGGGACAGGGGTGTTGGAGAGACCCAGTACTTC
CSVGDRGVGETQYF
>TRBV5-6|13|few|TRBJ2-7|TRBD1
TGTGCCAGCAGCTGGACAGGGTCCTACGAGCAGTACTTC
CASSWTGSYEQYF
>TRBV7-8|13|NA|TRBJ2-1|NA
TGTGCCAGCAGCTCCGGGTCCTACAATGAGCAGTTCTTC
CASSSGSYNEQFF
>TRBV29-1|15|NA|TRBJ2-3|TRBD2
TGCAGCGTTGAAGATTGGCTAGCGGGGGAAGATACGCAGTATTTT
CSVEDWLAGEDTQYF
>TRBV9|14|NA|TRBJ1-1|NA
TGTGCCAGCAACGCACAGGGATTGAACACTGAAGCTTTCTTT
CASNAQGLNTEAFF
>TRBV7-8|15|NA|TRBJ2-7|TRBD1
TGTGCCAGCAGCTACACTGGGACAGGGGCCTACGAGCAGTACTTC
CASSYTGTGAYEQYF
>TRBV9|14|once|TRBJ2-1|NA
TGTGCCAGCAGCGCTCAGGTCCTAACCAATGAGCAGTTCTTC
CASSAQVLTNEQFF
>TRBV5-6|12|NA|TRBJ1-2|NA
TGTGCCAGCAGCTTATTCAATCTTGGCTACACCTTC
CASSLFNLGYTF
>TRBV29-1|14|few|TRBJ1-1|TRBD1
TGCAGCGTTGGATTAGACAGGGCCCCGTTGGGGGCTTTCTTT
CSVGLDRAPLGAFF
>TRBV1|18|NA|TRBJ1-6|NA
TGCACCAGCAGCCAGACCCAGGACCGAAGCTCCTATAATTCACCCCTCCACTTT
CTSSQTQDRSSYNSPLHF
>TRBV2|17|once|TRBJ2-4|NA
TGTGCCAGCACCCCCCGATCGGGGGAAGGGGCCAAAAACATTCAGTACTTC
CASTPRSGEGAKNIQYF
>TRBV9|15|NA|TRBJ2-5|NA
TGTGCCAGCAGCCCGCGGACACGCAAGCAAGAGACCCAGTACTTC
CASSPRTRKQETQYF
>TRBV11-3|16|NA|TRBJ2-5|TRBD2
TGTGCCAGCAGCTTATTGAGCGGGGGGGCCTCAGAGACCCAGTACTTC
CASSLLSGGASETQYF
>TRBV2|16|NA|TRBJ2-7|NA
TGTGCCAGCAGTGATCAGGTCGGTAGGAGCTCCTACGAGCAGTACTTC
CASSDQVGRSSYEQYF
>TRBV20-1|11|NA|TRBJ2-5|NA
TGCAGTGCTAGACCCCAAGAGACCCAGTACTTC
CSARPQETQYF
>TRBV5-8|12|NA|TRBJ1-2|NA
TGTGCCAGCAGCTTGGTTGCAGGGCATCCGGCCTTC
CASSLVAGHPAF
>TRBV25-1|15|NA|TRBJ2-1|NA
TGTGCCAGCAGTGAATCAGGGTTGTGGGGCAATGAGCAGTTCTTC
CASSESGLWGNEQFF